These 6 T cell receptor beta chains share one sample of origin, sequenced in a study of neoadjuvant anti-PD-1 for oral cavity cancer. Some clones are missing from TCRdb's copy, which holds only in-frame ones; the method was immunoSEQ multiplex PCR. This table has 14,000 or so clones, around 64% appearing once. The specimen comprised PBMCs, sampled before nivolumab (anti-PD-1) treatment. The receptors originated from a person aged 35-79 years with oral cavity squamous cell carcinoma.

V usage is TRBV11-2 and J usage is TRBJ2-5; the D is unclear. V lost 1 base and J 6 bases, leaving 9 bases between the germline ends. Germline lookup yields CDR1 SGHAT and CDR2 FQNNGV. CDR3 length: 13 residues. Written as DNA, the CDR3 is TGTGCCAGCAGCTTAGGATACGCGAAGACCCAGTACTTC. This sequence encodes CASSLGYAKTQYF.

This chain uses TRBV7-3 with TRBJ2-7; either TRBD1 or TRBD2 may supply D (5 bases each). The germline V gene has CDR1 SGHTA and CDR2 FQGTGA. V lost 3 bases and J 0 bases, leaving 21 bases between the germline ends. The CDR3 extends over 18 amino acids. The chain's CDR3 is CASSFFGASLPSSYEQYF. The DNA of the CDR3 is TGTGCCAGCAGCTTTTTCGGGGCTAGCCTCCCTAGCTCCTACGAGCAGTACTTC. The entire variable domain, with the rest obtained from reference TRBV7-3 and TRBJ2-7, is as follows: GAGVSQTPSNKVTEKGKYVELRCDPISGHTALYWYRQSLGQGPEFLIYFQGTGAADDSGLPNDRFFAVRPEGSVSTLKIQRTERGDSAVYLCASSFFGASLPSSYEQYFGPGTRLTVT.

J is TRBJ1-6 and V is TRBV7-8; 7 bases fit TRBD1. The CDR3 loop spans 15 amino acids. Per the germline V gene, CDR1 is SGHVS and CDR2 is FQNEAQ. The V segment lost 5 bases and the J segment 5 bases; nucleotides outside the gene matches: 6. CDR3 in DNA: TGTGCCAGCAGCCTCCTACAGGGGAATAATTCACCCCTCCACTTT. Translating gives CASSLLQGNNSPLHF. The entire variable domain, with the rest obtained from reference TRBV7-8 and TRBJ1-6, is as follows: GAGVSQSPRYKVAKRGQDVALRCDPISGHVSLFWYQQALGQGPEFLTYFQNEAQLDKSGLPSDRFFAERPEGSVSTLKIQRTQQEDSAVYLCASSLLQGNNSPLHFGNGTRLTVT.

The CDR3 here is CASSVREQSRANVLTF. CDR3 coding DNA: TGTGCCAGCAGCGTGCGCGAACAAAGTCGGGCCAACGTCCTGACTTTC. The chain employs TRBV7-8 and TRBJ2-6, with D unclear. There are 16 residues in the CDR3. V shed 5 bases and J shed 5 bases, with 16 bases lying between them. Germline V gene lookup returns CDR1 SGHVS and CDR2 FQNEAQ.

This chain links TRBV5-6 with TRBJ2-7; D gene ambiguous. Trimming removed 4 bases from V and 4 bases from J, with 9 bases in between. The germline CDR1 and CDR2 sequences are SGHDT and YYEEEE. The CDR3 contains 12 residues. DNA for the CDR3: TGTGCCAGCAGCCAACTTAGGTACGAGCAGTACTTC. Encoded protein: CASSQLRYEQYF.

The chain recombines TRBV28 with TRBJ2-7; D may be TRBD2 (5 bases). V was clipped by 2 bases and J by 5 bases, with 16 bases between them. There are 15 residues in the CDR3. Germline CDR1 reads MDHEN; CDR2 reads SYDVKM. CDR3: CASSLRGLKTDEQYF. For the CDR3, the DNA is TGTGCCAGCAGTTTAAGAGGGCTAAAAACAGACGAGCAGTACTTC.